Listed below are T cell receptor beta chains from one sample, sequenced in a study of cytomegalovirus exposure and HLA in healthy donors. Only in-frame clones appear in the TCRdb table, and some are missing; sequencing was by immunoSEQ multiplex PCR. The data hold more than 95,000 clones, with approximately 80% observed a single time. What was sequenced was PBMCs. These receptors were obtained from a woman aged 40-49 years in good health and CMV-seronegative. Both conserved end residues are part of each CDR3. A D gene is named only where the DNA matches it firmly. The size entry is marked missing in some rows and otherwise reads once, few, many or a size class.

TRBV28	15	TRBJ1-5	NA	NA	CASSPTRGSNQPQHF	TGTGCCAGCAGCCCTACCAGGGGTAGCAATCAGCCCCAGCATTTT
TRBV4-1	14	TRBJ1-5	NA	NA	CASSQYGGHQPQHF	TGCGCCAGCAGCCAATACGGGGGGCATCAGCCCCAGCATTTT
TRBV7-9	17	TRBJ2-2	NA	NA	CASSSAPPLANTGELFF	TGTGCCAGCAGCTCCGCCCCTCCGCTAGCGAACACCGGGGAGCTGTTTTTT
TRBV19	18	TRBJ2-7	NA	TRBD2	CASSIEREPNIPWDEQYF	TGTGCCAGTAGTATCGAGCGGGAGCCAAACATCCCCTGGGACGAGCAGTACTTC
TRBV5-1	14	TRBJ2-7	NA	TRBD1	CASSVRDRTYEQYF	TGCGCCAGCAGCGTCCGGGACAGGACCTACGAGCAGTACTTC
TRBV27	14	TRBJ2-5	NA	TRBD1	CASRTGGLQETQYF	TGTGCCAGCCGGACAGGGGGCCTTCAAGAGACCCAGTACTTC
TRBV6-6	11	TRBJ1-1	NA	NA	CASTFRQVGFF	TGTGCCAGCACCTTCCGACAGGTTGGTTTCTTT
TRBV4-1	15	TRBJ1-2	NA	NA	CASSQGQGINYGYTF	TGCGCCAGCAGCCAAGGCCAGGGGATAAACTATGGCTACACCTTC
TRBV25-1	14	TRBJ2-5	once	NA	CASSAWTVGETQYF	TGTGCCAGCAGTGCCTGGACTGTAGGAGAGACCCAGTACTTC
TRBV30	14	TRBJ1-1	NA	NA	CAWSPDSLATEAFF	TGTGCCTGGAGCCCCGACAGCCTCGCAACTGAAGCTTTCTTT
TRBV27	15	TRBJ2-7	NA	TRBD2	CASMGLAGPGHEQYF	TGTGCCAGCATGGGACTAGCGGGACCTGGGCACGAGCAGTACTTC
TRBV30	18	TRBJ2-7	NA	TRBD2	CAWSVECRLAGNSYEQYF	TGTGCCTGGAGTGTTGAGTGTCGACTAGCGGGGAACTCCTACGAGCAGTACTTC
TRBV2	15	TRBJ2-3	NA	NA	CASSAEDSSTDTQYF	TGTGCCAGCAGTGCGGAGGATTCTAGCACAGATACGCAGTATTTT
TRBV9	15	TRBJ2-5	NA	NA	CASSNRDQIRETQYF	TGTGCCAGCAGCAACCGGGATCAAATTCGAGAGACCCAGTACTTC
TRBV6-1	15	TRBJ2-3	NA	TRBD2	CASSGGLAGEDTQYF	TGTGCCAGCAGTGGGGGACTAGCGGGAGAGGATACGCAGTATTTT
TRBV4-3	16	TRBJ1-1	NA	NA	CASSHTAAGMNTEAFF	TGCGCCAGCAGCCATACCGCGGCAGGGATGAACACTGAAGCTTTCTTT
TRBV30	13	TRBJ1-1	NA	NA	CAWSETRNTEAFF	TGTGCCTGGAGTGAAACAAGGAACACTGAAGCTTTCTTT
TRBV7-8	13	TRBJ2-1	NA	NA	CASSLSRSNEQFF	TGTGCCAGCAGCTTAAGCCGGTCGAATGAGCAGTTCTTC
TRBV29-1	13	TRBJ1-4	few	NA	CSVKTGSNEKLFF	TGCAGCGTTAAGACAGGCAGTAATGAAAAACTGTTTTTT
TRBV6-4	17	TRBJ1-6	few	NA	CASSDWGPDRYNSPLHF	TGTGCCAGCAGTGACTGGGGGCCCGATCGGTATAATTCACCCCTCCACTTT
TRBV27	14	TRBJ1-6	NA	TRBD1	CASSSRQGDSPLHF	TGTGCCAGCTCCTCTCGACAGGGGGACTCACCCCTCCACTTT
TRBV7-6	13	TRBJ1-1	NA	NA	CASTSRGGLGAFF	TGTGCCAGCACCTCAAGAGGCGGTTTAGGTGCTTTCTTT
TRBV2	19	TRBJ1-3	NA	NA	CASIQPREEPWTRRNTIYF	TGTGCCAGCATCCAGCCCAGGGAAGAGCCGTGGACGCGAAGAAACACCATATATTTT
TRBV7-3	15	TRBJ2-7	NA	TRBD1	CASSLSGTGGYEQYF	TGTGCCAGCAGCCTCTCCGGGACAGGGGGTTACGAGCAGTACTTC
TRBV5-4	17	TRBJ2-5	NA	TRBD1	CASSSTGTATQQETQYF	TGTGCCAGCAGCTCTACTGGGACAGCAACCCAACAAGAGACCCAGTACTTC
TRBV10-3	14	TRBJ1-1	few	NA	CAISERGKGTEAFF	TGTGCCATCAGTGAACGAGGTAAAGGCACTGAAGCTTTCTTT
TRBV7-9	16	TRBJ2-1	NA	TRBD1	CASSQPGQGARNEQFF	TGTGCCAGCAGTCAGCCGGGACAGGGGGCCCGGAATGAGCAGTTCTTC
TRBV11-2	15	TRBJ2-1	once	TRBD2	CASLGGDGGRGEQFF	TGTGCCAGCCTTGGGGGGGACGGCGGGAGGGGAGAGCAGTTCTTC
TRBV2	13	TRBJ2-1	NA	TRBD2	CASTSGGFDEQFF	TGTGCCAGCACTAGCGGGGGATTCGATGAGCAGTTCTTC
TRBV13	12	TRBJ1-4	NA	NA	CASSLTREKLFF	TGTGCCAGCAGCTTAACGCGGGAAAAACTGTTTTTT